Presented here are 25 T cell receptor beta chains from one specimen sequenced in a study of tumor-infiltrating lymphocytes in primary liver carcinoma (dated by TCRdb to 2017 to 2019). Sequencing was performed on an Illumina HiSeq 2500. TCRbeta-specific cDNA was reverse-transcribed from roughly 500 ng total RNA using a constant-region primer and ProtoScript II reverse transcriptase. Three nested multiplex PCR rounds, following a slightly modified ARM-PCR procedure, were used to build the TCRbeta libraries. Each of the first two PCR rounds ran for about 11 cycles using multiplex TRBV1-TRBV30 forward primers together with a Cbeta reverse primer. TCRdb passed the public sequencing reads through fastp at Q25 and MiXCR, retaining productive beta sequences. A single entry per CDR3 protein holds the most common genes and DNA from its merged rows. Recorded for this sample are roughly 190,000 distinct CDR3 sequences; around four fifths of them occurred a single time. The ten largest clones add up to about a sixth of the sample.

Total RNA and DNA were co-extracted without cell sorting from approximately 22-30 mg of bulk tissue using the AllPrep DNA/RNA mini kit. Sequenced input: tumor tissue from primary liver carcinoma. Receptors originate from a man aged 40-49 years with primary liver carcinoma and hepatitis B virus infection.

Concerning this clonotype itself: Germline and junction disagree at one end, which may indicate a read error. The chain recombines TRBV4-2 with TRBJ2-1; D perhaps matches TRBD2 (6 bases). The CDR3 sequence is 17 residues long. Germline CDR1 reads LGHNA; CDR2 reads YNFKEQ. The CDR3 nucleotides are TGTGTCAGCAGCCAAGAAGGAGGGAAGGCTCTCGACAATGAGCAGTTCTTC. Its translation: CVSSQEGGKALDNEQFF.

For this clonotype: At one end the junction does not follow the germline gene, possibly because of a read error. The J gene is TRBJ2-5, the V gene TRBV20-1; D uncertain. Germline CDR1 and CDR2: DFQATT and SNEGSKA (reference sequence). CDR3 length equals 12 residues. The CDR3 region has the DNA TGCACTGCTAGGCCTAGAGCAGAGACCCAGTACTTC. Amino acid sequence: CTARPRAETQYF.

The chain is built from TRBV12-3 or TRBV12-4 and TRBJ2-7, with TRBD1 as a possible D gene (5 bases). The CDR3 has 14 amino acids. CDR3 in DNA: TGTCTCAGCAACCCCACAGGACCGACCTACGAGCAGTACTTC. Its protein product is CLSNPTGPTYEQYF.

Regarding this clonotype: At one end, the junction sequence differs from germline, possibly due to a read error. In DNA form, the CDR3 reads TGTGCCAGAAGTGCCGTAGCGGGACGGGTAAACAATGAGCCGTTCTTC. Its protein product is CARSAVAGRVNNEPFF. This rearrangement joins TRBV14 to TRBJ2-1; 8 positions agree with TRBD2. CDR3 size: 16 residues. Germline CDR1 is SGHDN and CDR2 is FVKESK.

As to this clonotype: It is likely a read error, because the conserved phenylalanine at the end of the CDR3 is missing. It is unclear where the CDR3 begins or ends on the DNA, so no DNA is shown, and the CDR3 is as TCRdb lists it. The chain recombines TRBV6-6 with TRBJ2-2; TRBD1, the table's D call, was not compared with the DNA. CDR1 is MNHNY and CDR2 is SVGAGI in the germline V gene (reference sequence). The CDR3 comprises 15 residues, both ends counted. The CDR3 protein is CASTIGGANTGELFL.

Points on this clonotype: The junction and the germline gene differ at one end; a read error may be behind it. The gene calls are TRBV5-6 and TRBJ1-1, with TRBD1 matching 8 bases. Germline loops: CDR1 SGHDT, CDR2 YYEEEE. CDR3 length equals 14 residues. The CDR3 DNA is TGTGCCAGCAGCTTGACACAGACAGGGGCTGAAGATTTCTTT. This gives the protein CASSLTQTGAEDFF.

As regards this clonotype: A read error may produce the germline difference seen at one junction end. This rearrangement joins TRBV7-9 to TRBJ1-5, with a weak D call TRBD1 (6 bases). The CDR3 totals 14 residues. Germline values: CDR1 SEHNR, CDR2 FQNEAQ (reference sequence). CDR3 in amino acids: CTSSLAGHNQPKHF. In nucleotides, the CDR3 is TGTACCAGCAGCTTAGCGGGACACAATCAGCCCAAGCATTTT.

As regards this clonotype: At one boundary the junction diverges from the germline segment, which might be a read error. The chain carries TRBV12-3 or TRBV12-4 and TRBJ1-4; 9 bases are a match to TRBD1. The CDR3 spans 15 residues. The CDR3 DNA reads TGTGCCAGCAGTCTGTCCGGGACAGGGATTGAAAATCTGTCTTTT. Protein sequence: CASSLSGTGIENLSF.

With regard to this clonotype: Given the absence of the conserved phenylalanine or tryptophan at the CDR3 end, a read error is likely. The DNA is left out, because the CDR3 cannot be placed on it with certainty; the CDR3 is given as TCRdb lists it. The chain is built from TRBV7-9 and TRBJ2-7; the table's D call, TRBD1, was not checked against the DNA. The CDR3 numbers 12 amino acids, ends counted. Per germline, CDR1 SEHNR and CDR2 FQNEAQ (reference sequence). The CDR3 protein is CASSWAGDEQNL.

In regard to this clonotype: The CDR3 end shows no conserved phenylalanine or tryptophan, and so a read error is likely. V gene TRBV11-3 combines with J gene TRBJ2-7; 8 bases fit TRBD1. This CDR3 is 14 amino acids long. Germline CDR1 is SGHNT and CDR2 is YENEEA. V was clipped by 10 bases and J by 1 base; unmatched bases: 9. The chain's CDR3 is CATPQGVISYEQYL. DNA of the CDR3: TGTGCCACTCCACAGGGGGTGATTTCCTACGAGCAGTACCTC.

Regarding this clonotype: Its ends do not fully match the called genes, so a read error is possible. The genes are TRBV12-3 or TRBV12-4 and TRBJ2-1, with 10 bases that match TRBD2. The DNA end is a closer match to TRBJ2-7, so the J assignment may be wrong. The CDR3 is made up of 16 amino acids. CDR3 loop: CVSSLLGSGRGNEQYF. The DNA for the CDR3 is TGTGTCAGCAGCCTCCTAGGGAGCGGGAGGGGAAATGAACAGTACTTC.

This chain links TRBV29-1 with TRBJ1-1; no reliable D call. Germline CDR1 reads SQVTM; CDR2 reads ANQGSEA. V was cut by 6 bases and J by 4 bases, with 12 bases left in between. The CDR3 contains 12 residues. In nucleotides, the CDR3 is TGCAGCGTGATGACGGGGAGCACTGAAGCTTTCTTT. Translating it yields CSVMTGSTEAFF.

This clonotype was recorded at least ten times. The rearrangement joins TRBV28 to TRBJ2-7; no reliable D call. V gave up 5 bases and J gave up 6 bases, with 20 bases separating them. Germline assignment: CDR1 MDHEN and CDR2 SYDVKM. The CDR3 length is 15 residues. The CDR3 region has the DNA TGTGCCAGCAGTCCGCTCGGATATGCTGGCAGCGAGCAGTACTTC. Its translation is CASSPLGYAGSEQYF. The full variable domain, in which reference TRBV28 and TRBJ2-7 provide the parts outside the CDR3, is DVKVTQSSRYLVKRTGEKVFLECVQDMDHENMFWYRQDPGLGLRLIYFSYDVKMKEKGDIPEGYSVSREKKERFSLILESASTNQTSMYLCASSPLGYAGSEQYFGPGTRLTVT.

This clonotype came up once. The junction departs from germline at one end; a sequencing error may be responsible. The chain couples TRBV28 to TRBJ2-1; TRBD2 might be the D (6 bases). Per germline, CDR1 MDHEN and CDR2 SYDVKM. The length of the CDR3 is 15 residues. The CDR3 nucleotides read TGTTCCAGCAAGCTCGGGAGCGGATTCTACAATGAGCAGTTTTTC. Encoded protein: CSSKLGSGFYNEQFF.

This clonotype was seen a few times. The chain links TRBV30 to TRBJ1-1, with 10 bases matching TRBD1. CDR1 and CDR2 from the germline V gene are GTSNPN and SVGIG (reference sequence). The CDR3 is 14 amino acids. J lost 5 bases, V lost 3 bases, and 6 bases had no gene match. The CDR3 DNA sequence: TGTGCCTGGAGGGGACAGGGGTGGCGAACTGAAGCTTTCTTT. Translating gives CAWRGQGWRTEAFF.

As concerns this clonotype: Lacking the conserved final phenylalanine or tryptophan, this CDR3 likely reflects a read error. V usage is TRBV29-1 and J usage is TRBJ1-1; D is unresolved. The CDR3 contains 13 residues. Germline CDR1 and CDR2: SQVTM and ANQGSEA. CDR3 in amino acids: CSVKPDGNTEAFI. Written as DNA, the CDR3 is TGCAGCGTTAAACCGGACGGGAACACCGAAGCTTTCATT.

The chain uses TRBV6-5 and TRBJ2-5, with D possibly being TRBD1 or TRBD2 (5 bases each). With 10 bases removed from V and 4 bases from J, the gap between germline ends came to 19 bases. From germline, CDR1 is MNHEY and CDR2 SVGAGI. The CDR3 is 14 amino acids. CDR3 DNA: TGTGCCATCAGACGAATGAGGGGTAGAGAGACCCAGTACTTC. It yields the protein CAIRRMRGRETQYF.

A word on this clonotype: A junction boundary mismatches the germline segment, possibly from a read error. V usage is TRBV6-6 and J usage is TRBJ2-3; 8 bases are shared with TRBD2. The CDR3 consists of 14 residues. Germline V gene lookup returns CDR1 MNHNY and CDR2 SVGAGI (reference sequence). As DNA, the CDR3 is TGTGCCAACAGTCGGACTAGCCAGGGAGATATGCAGTATTTT. Translation gives CANSRTSQGDMQYF.

About this clonotype: Here the CDR3 omits its conserved ending phenylalanine or tryptophan, so a read error is the likely source. The rearrangement joins TRBV7-3 to TRBJ2-1; 10 bases match TRBD2. J was trimmed by 4 bases and V by 5 bases; bases with no gene match: 2. This CDR3 contains 14 residues. Per germline, CDR1 SGHTA and CDR2 FQGTGA. The CDR3 nucleotides read TGTGCCAGCAGCCGACTAGCGGGTTACAATGAGCAGTTCTAC. This sequence encodes CASSRLAGYNEQFY.

This clonotype occurred once. This chain connects TRBV12-3 or TRBV12-4 to TRBJ2-7; perhaps TRBD2 as D (6 bases). The CDR3 covers 15 residues. The V and J ends lost 4 bases and 1 base respectively, with 14 bases between them. The CDR3 bases are TGTGCCAGCAGTTCAGTCGGGGGTGAGTCCTACGAGCAGTACTTC. This translates into CASSSVGGESYEQYF.

On this clonotype: The germline gene is not matched at one end of the junction; a read error may be the cause. The chain is built from TRBV10-2 and TRBJ2-7; D may be TRBD1 (5 bases). The CDR3 consists of 14 residues. Germline V CDR1 and CDR2: WSHSY, SAAADI. CDR3 DNA sequence: TGCGCCAGCAGTGAGTCAGGGGCCTTCTACAAGCAGTATTTC. Protein sequence: CASSESGAFYKQYF.

On this clonotype itself: This may come from a read error, since a much larger clone is one base off. J is TRBJ2-5 and V is TRBV7-9; maybe TRBD2 (6 bases). The CDR3 has 14 residues. Germline V gene sequence: CDR1 SEHNR, CDR2 FQNEAQ (reference sequence). CDR3 nucleotide sequence: TGTGCCAGCCGCTTAGCGCAGGGAGGAGAGACCCAGTACTTC. Encoded protein: CASRLAQGGETQYF.

This clonotype was counted a single time. The junction shows a germline mismatch at one end, possibly a read error. The gene calls are TRBV11-2 and TRBJ2-3; D is undetermined. The CDR3 is 14 amino acids. Germline assignment: CDR1 SGHAT and CDR2 FQNNGV. CDR3 sequence: CDSSPPGRADTLYF. Written as DNA, the CDR3 is TGTGACAGCAGCCCCCCGGGCCGGGCAGATACGCTGTATTTC.

With regard to this clonotype: No conserved phenylalanine or tryptophan is present at the end of the CDR3, so a read error is the likely explanation. The chain joins TRBV6-5 to TRBJ1-4, with D uncertain. CDR3 length: 14 residues. Germline CDR1 MNHEY, CDR2 SVGAGI. V was pared by 6 bases and J by 0 bases, with 8 bases between. The CDR3 sequence: CASRMIATNEKLFL. As DNA, the CDR3 is TGTGCCAGCAGGATGATTGCAACTAATGAAAAACTGTTTTTA.

This clonotype is medium-sized in the sample. The chain has TRBV28 and TRBJ2-4; no definite D call. CDR3 length: 11 residues. The V gene lost 4 bases and the J gene lost 10 bases, with 8 bases spanning the gap. Looked up from germline, CDR1 is MDHEN and CDR2 is SYDVKM. CDR3 DNA: TGTGCCAGCAGTTCGGTACTTATTCAGTACTTC. Encoded protein: CASSSVLIQYF.